The present T cell receptor (beta chain) was sequenced within a study of a mutant IDH1 vaccine in newly diagnosed glioma. As for the study in general: Patients got their first vaccination 4-6 weeks after radiotherapy alone, or with temozolomide cycles.

TCRdb's copy holds only in-frame clones and misses some; the assay was immunoSEQ multiplex PCR. The data show under 150,000 clones, roughly 75% seen once. Regarding this clone: Its antigen remains unknown.

Trimming took 0 bases from V and 3 from J, leaving 15 bases between them. The CDR3 has 17 residues. Germline V gives CDR1 LGHNA, CDR2 YNFKEQ. Time point given: week 11, during vaccination. Vaccinated patients received 300 ug of mutant IDH1 20-mer peptide per dose, with topical imiquimod. This receptor was taken from a man between 40 and 49 years old with glioma. The chain combines TRBV4-2 with TRBJ2-1; tentative D call: TRBD1 (5 bases). The specimen comprised PBMCs, sampled from a glioma patient whose treatment included an IDH1 peptide vaccine. In nucleotides, the CDR3 is TGTGCCAGCAGCCAAGATAAGGCAGGGTGGGACTACAATGAGCAGTTCTTC. Encoded protein: CASSQDKAGWDYNEQFF.